The entry below describes one T cell receptor beta chain. The antigen is unknown. The junction and the germline gene differ at one end; a read error may be behind it. This CDR3 comprises 12 residues. The germline gives CDR1 SEHNR, CDR2 FQNEAQ (reference sequence). PCR employed 60 Vbeta and 13 Jbeta primers. Clones were read by immunoSEQ multiplex PCR, and TCRdb kept only the in-frame ones, dropping some. The sample includes about 190,000 clones, around 80% of them seen just once. This sample stems from a study of cytomegalovirus exposure and HLA in healthy donors. Notes on the study in general: A later analysis linked a missense variant in DCLRE1C to the trimming of TCR beta V and J genes.

The TCR sequence derives from a woman aged 35 to 49 in good health and CMV-seronegative. The V and J genes are TRBV7-9 and TRBJ2-7, with unresolved D. The sequenced material came from PBMCs. CDR3 nucleotides: TGTTCCAGCAGCCTGGAGTCCCACGAGCAGTACTTC. It yields the protein CSSSLESHEQYF.